These T cell receptor beta chains were read from a single sample in a study of OX40 agonist ivuxolimab in advanced cancers. Produced via immunoSEQ multiplex PCR; TCRdb's table is partial and in-frame only. The sample includes 95,000 to 110,000 clones, 85% to 95% of them seen just once. The material was CD4+ or CD8+ T cells sorted from blood, obtained in a trial of the OX40 agonist ivuxolimab. The receptors were gathered from an adult with an advanced solid tumor such as melanoma, head and neck, liver or kidney cancer. Each CDR3 is given with its conserved first and last residue. The D gene is left open where the match is weak. Size tells how often a clone was seen (once, few, many) or the class of an expanded clone, and some rows leave it out.

v_gene	j_gene	abundance	d_gene	CDR3nt	CDR3aa
TRBV4-1	TRBJ1-3	.	.	TGCGCCAGCAGCCAGTCTCAGGGGAAAGGGGACCTAGTGAGGAACACCATATATTTT	CASSQSQGKGDLVRNTIYF
TRBV10-3	TRBJ1-4	few	.	TGTGCCATCAGTGAGTTTTCCGGGCAATCAACTAATGAAAAACTGTTTTTT	CAISEFSGQSTNEKLFF
TRBV28	TRBJ1-6	.	.	TGTGCCAGCAGTCCTGATCCGTTGTTCGCGAATTCACCCCTCCACTTT	CASSPDPLFANSPLHF
TRBV9	TRBJ2-1	.	TRBD1	TGTGCCAGCAGCGTAGAGGGGGGACAGGGATTTTTGAATGAGCAGTTCTTC	CASSVEGGQGFLNEQFF
TRBV6-6	TRBJ1-5	.	TRBD1	TGTGCCAGCAGTAGGAGACAGGGGTCCAATCAGCCCCAGCATTTT	CASSRRQGSNQPQHF
TRBV9	TRBJ1-5	.	.	TGTGCCAGCAGCCCCAGTGGGGGCGATCAGCCCCAGCATTTT	CASSPSGGDQPQHF
TRBV5-1	TRBJ2-7	.	TRBD1	TGCGCCAGCAGCTCAGGACAGGGTGGCTACGAGCAGTACTTC	CASSSGQGGYEQYF
TRBV19	TRBJ2-1	.	.	TGTGCCAGTAGTAGCCCACAGGGTTATGAGCAGTTCTTC	CASSSPQGYEQFF
TRBV5-1	TRBJ1-5	.	TRBD1	TGCGCCAGCAGCGTCGGGACAGGGAATCAGCCCCAGCATTTT	CASSVGTGNQPQHF
TRBV27	TRBJ2-5	.	.	TGTGCCAGCAGTTTATTATACGAGACCCAGTACTTC	CASSLLYETQYF
TRBV7-3	TRBJ2-2	.	.	TGTGCCAGCAGCTTACGTCGGAACACCGGGGAGCTGTTTTTT	CASSLRRNTGELFF
TRBV9	TRBJ2-5	.	.	TGTGCCAGCAGCGTAGGGGTGTACCAAGAGACCCAGTACTTC	CASSVGVYQETQYF
TRBV12-5	TRBJ1-3	.	TRBD1	TGTGCTAGTGGTTTGGTGAGGGACAGGGTATTTTTTCGGAGGTCTGGAAACACCATATATTTT	CASGLVRDRVFFRRSGNTIYF
TRBV14	TRBJ2-4	.	.	TGTGCCAGCAGCCCCCAGCACATGACTCTAGCCAAAAACATTCAGTACTTC	CASSPQHMTLAKNIQYF
TRBV7-2	TRBJ2-7	.	.	TGTGCCAGCAGCGACGTCAGGGGGGGCGAGCAGTACTTC	CASSDVRGGEQYF
TRBV2	TRBJ1-1	.	TRBD1	TGTGCCAGCAGGGCCGGGACAGAGAACACTGAAGCTTTCTTT	CASRAGTENTEAFF
TRBV25-1	TRBJ1-2	.	.	TGTGCCAGCAGTGGGGGGGCTGGCGGCTACACCTTC	CASSGGAGGYTF
TRBV7-1	TRBJ1-2	.	.	TGTGCCAGCAGCTTAGGTGAAGAAAAGTATGGCTACACCTTC	CASSLGEEKYGYTF
TRBV7-3	TRBJ1-1	.	.	TGTGCCAGCAGCCTACGGACGGTTATGAACACTGAAGCTTTCTTT	CASSLRTVMNTEAFF